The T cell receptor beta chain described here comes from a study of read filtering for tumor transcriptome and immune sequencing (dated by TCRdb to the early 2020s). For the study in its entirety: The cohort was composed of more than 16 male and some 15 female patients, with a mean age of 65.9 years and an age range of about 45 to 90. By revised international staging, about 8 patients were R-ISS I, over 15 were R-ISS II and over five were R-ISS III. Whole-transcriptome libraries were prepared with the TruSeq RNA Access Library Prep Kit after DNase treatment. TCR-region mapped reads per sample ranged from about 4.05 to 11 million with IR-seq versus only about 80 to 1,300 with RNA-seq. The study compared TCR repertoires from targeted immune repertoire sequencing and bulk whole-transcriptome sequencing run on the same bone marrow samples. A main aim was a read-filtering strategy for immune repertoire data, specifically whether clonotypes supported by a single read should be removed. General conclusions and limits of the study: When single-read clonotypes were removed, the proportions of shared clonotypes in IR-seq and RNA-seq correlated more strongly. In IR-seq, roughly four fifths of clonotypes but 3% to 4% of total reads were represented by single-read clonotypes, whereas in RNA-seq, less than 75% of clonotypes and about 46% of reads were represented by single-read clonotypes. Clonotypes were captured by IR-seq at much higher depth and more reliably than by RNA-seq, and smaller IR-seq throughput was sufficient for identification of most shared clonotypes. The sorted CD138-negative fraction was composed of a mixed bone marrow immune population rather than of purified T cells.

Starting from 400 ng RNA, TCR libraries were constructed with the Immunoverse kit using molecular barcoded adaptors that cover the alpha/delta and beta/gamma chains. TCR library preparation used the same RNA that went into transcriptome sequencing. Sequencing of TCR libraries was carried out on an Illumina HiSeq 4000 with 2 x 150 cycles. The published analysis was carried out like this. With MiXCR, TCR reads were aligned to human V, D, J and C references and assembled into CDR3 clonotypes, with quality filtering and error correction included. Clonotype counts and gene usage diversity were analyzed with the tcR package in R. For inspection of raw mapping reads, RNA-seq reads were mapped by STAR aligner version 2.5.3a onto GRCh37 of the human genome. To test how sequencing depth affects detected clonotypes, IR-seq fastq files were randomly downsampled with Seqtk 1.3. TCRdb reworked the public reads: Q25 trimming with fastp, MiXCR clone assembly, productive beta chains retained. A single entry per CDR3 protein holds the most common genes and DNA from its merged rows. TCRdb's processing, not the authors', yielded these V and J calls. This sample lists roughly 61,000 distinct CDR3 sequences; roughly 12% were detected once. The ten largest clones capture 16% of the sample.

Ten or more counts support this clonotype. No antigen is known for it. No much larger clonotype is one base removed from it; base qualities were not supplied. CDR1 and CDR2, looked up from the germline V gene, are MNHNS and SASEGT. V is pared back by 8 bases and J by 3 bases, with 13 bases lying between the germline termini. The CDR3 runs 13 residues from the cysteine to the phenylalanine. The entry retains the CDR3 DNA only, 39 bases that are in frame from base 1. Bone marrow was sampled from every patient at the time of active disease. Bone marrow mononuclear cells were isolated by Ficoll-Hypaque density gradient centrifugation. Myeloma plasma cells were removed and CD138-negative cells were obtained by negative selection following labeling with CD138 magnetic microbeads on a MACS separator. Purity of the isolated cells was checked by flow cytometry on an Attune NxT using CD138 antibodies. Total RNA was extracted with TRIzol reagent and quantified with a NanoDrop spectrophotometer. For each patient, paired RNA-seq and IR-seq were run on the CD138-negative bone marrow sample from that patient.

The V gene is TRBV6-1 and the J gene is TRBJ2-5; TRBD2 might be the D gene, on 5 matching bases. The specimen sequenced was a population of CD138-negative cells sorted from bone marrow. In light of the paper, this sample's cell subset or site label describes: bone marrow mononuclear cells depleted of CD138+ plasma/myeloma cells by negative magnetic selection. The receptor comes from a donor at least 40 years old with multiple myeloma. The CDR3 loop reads CASRASGEETQYF. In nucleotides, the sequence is TGTGCCAGCCGGGCGAGCGGCGAAGAGACCCAGTACTTC.